This T cell receptor (beta chain) was obtained from a study of blood T cells in healthy people across ages. Study background: Template switching captured about one barcoded beta molecule per two T cells. Points from the study as a whole: Diversity estimated from one million T cells was considered an underestimate.

The study drew donors from healthy Caucasian individuals in Russia aged roughly 6 to 90. Each of the donors had 9 to 10 milliliters of peripheral blood drawn into EDTA-treated Vacutainer tubes. About this clonotype: The antigen remains undetermined.

With a J-beta primer mix and a sample-barcoded 5' primer, a second PCR ran about 6 to 11 cycles. In TCRdb, the 5' RACE reads were re-called with MiXCR into one record per CDR3 protein. The sample has more than 1.4 million distinct CDR3 sequences, around 39% seen once; the top ten hold 7.9%. The sample consisted of blood. The receptor was derived from a woman under 30 in good health.

The CDR3 DNA is TGTGCCAGCAGTTACGGGCTAGCGGGAAAAGTGGGTGAGCAGTTCTTC. Its translation is CASSYGLAGKVGEQFF. The rearrangement joins TRBV6-5 to TRBJ2-1, with 9 bases matching TRBD2. In germline, CDR1 is MNHEY, CDR2 SVGAGI. The CDR3 totals 16 residues. Trimming at V came to 2 bases and at J to 9 bases, leaving 11 bases not matched to a gene.